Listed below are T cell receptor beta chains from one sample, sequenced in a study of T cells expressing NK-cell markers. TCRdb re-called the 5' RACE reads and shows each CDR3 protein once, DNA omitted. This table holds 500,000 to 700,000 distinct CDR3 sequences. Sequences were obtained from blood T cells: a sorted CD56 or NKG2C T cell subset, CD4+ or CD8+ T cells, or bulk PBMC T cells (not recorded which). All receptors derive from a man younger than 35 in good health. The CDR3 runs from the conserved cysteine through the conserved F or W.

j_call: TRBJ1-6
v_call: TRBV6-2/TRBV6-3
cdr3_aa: CASSRAGTENSPLHF

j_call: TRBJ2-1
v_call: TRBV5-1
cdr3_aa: CASSSRAATYNEQFF

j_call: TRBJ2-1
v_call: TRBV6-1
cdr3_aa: CASRGRIQDYNEQFF

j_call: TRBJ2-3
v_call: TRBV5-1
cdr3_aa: CASSLRLADNTDTQYF

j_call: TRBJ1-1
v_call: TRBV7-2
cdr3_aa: CASSLARGLNTEAFF

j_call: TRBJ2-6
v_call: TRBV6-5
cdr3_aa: CASLPRDRGSGANVLTF

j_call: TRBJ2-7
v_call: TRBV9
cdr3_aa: CASSVTGATYEQYF

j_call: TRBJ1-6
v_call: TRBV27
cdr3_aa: CASSLSYWGSPLHF

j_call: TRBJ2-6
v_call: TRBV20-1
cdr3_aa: CSVTGFGNVLTF

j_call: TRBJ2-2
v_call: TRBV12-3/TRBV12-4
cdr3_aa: CASSLFSGGLSNTGELFF

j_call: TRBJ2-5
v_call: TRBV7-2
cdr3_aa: CASSFSWKETQYF

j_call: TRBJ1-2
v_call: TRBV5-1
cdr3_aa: CASSFDRAEYTF